These 17 T cell receptor beta chains originate from one sample sequenced in a study of shared clonotypes between healthy human individuals. The protocol was immunoSEQ multiplex PCR, while the TCRdb copy is restricted to in-frame clones and leaves out a portion. This repertoire shows about 2.4 million clones, approximately 94% found once; its top ten account for 0.14%. Sequencing was done on a sample of naive CD4+ T cells sorted from blood. Subset noted: CD45RA+ positively selected. The receptor set was obtained from a man between 18 and 35 years old in good health.

A note on this clone: The junction departs from the called germline gene at one end, perhaps through a read error. The V call is TRBV19, the J call TRBJ2-2; no firm D call. The CDR3 contains 14 residues. The germline CDR1 and CDR2 sequences are LNHDA and SQIVND (reference sequence). For the CDR3, the DNA is TGTGCCGGTAGTAGGGCAGCCAACACCGGGGAGCTGTTTTTT. Amino acid sequence: CAGSRAANTGELFF. Combining the CDR3 with reference TRBV19 and TRBJ2-2 gives the whole variable domain DGGITQSPKYLFRKEGQNVTLSCEQNLNHDAMYWYRQDPGQGLRLIYYSQIVNDFQKGDIAEGYSVSREKKESFPLTVTSAQKNPTAFYLCAGSRAANTGELFFGEGSRLTVL.

The chain recombines TRBV7-2 with TRBJ2-5; D perhaps matches TRBD2 (5 bases). The CDR3 has 13 amino acids. Trimming cost V 8 bases and J 3 bases, with 13 bases left between them. CDR1 and CDR2 from the germline V gene are SGHTA and FQGNSA. The CDR3 coding sequence is TGTGCCAGCGCTCGGTCGAGGGAAGAGACCCAGTACTTC. Translation gives CASARSREETQYF.

The chain recombines TRBV7-9 with TRBJ2-1; 8 bases are shared with TRBD2. There are 18 residues in the CDR3. Germline V gene lookup returns CDR1 SEHNR and CDR2 FQNEAQ (reference sequence). V trimming: 2 bases; J trimming: 6 bases; junction bases outside the gene matches: 15. Here the CDR3 reads CASSLFRGGPQIGNEQFF. The CDR3 region has the DNA TGTGCCAGCAGCTTATTTCGGGGGGGTCCCCAGATCGGCAATGAGCAGTTCTTC.

The V call is TRBV5-1, the J call TRBJ1-3, with 9 bases aligning to TRBD1. Germline V gene sequence: CDR1 SGHRS, CDR2 YFSETQ. V was clipped by 5 bases and J by 4 bases; unmatched bases: 4. This CDR3 has 14 residues. CDR3 DNA sequence: TGCGCCAGCAGGATGACAGGGGGAGGAAACACCATATATTTT. This translates into CASRMTGGGNTIYF.

With respect to this clone: The identical CDR3 is also encoded by other nucleotide sequences in the sample. The V call is TRBV5-1, the J call TRBJ2-7; 10 bases map to TRBD1. The CDR3 has 15 amino acids. After removal of 4 bases from V and 4 bases from J, the junction contained 8 bases not matched to a gene. CDR1 SGHRS and CDR2 YFSETQ come from the germline V gene. CDR3 nucleotide sequence: TGCGCCAGCAGCGACCGGGACAGGGGTCTATACGAGCAGTACTTC. It translates to CASSDRDRGLYEQYF.

V is TRBV28 and J is TRBJ2-3; 7 bases fit TRBD1. Losses at the gene ends were 5 bases for V and 5 bases for J; bases not matched to a gene: 10. CDR1 MDHEN and CDR2 SYDVKM come from the germline V gene. This CDR3 comprises 15 residues. CDR3 in amino acids: CASSPRDRPLDTQYF. The CDR3, as DNA: TGTGCCAGCAGTCCCCGGGACAGACCTCTAGATACGCAGTATTTT.

The gene calls are TRBV7-2 and TRBJ2-5; 10 bases map to TRBD2. The CDR3 extends over 14 amino acids. CDR1 and CDR2 from the germline V gene are SGHTA and FQGNSA. The V gene end was trimmed by 7 bases and the J gene end by 4 bases; junction bases not matched to a gene: 6. For the CDR3, the DNA is TGTGCCAGCACCTTCCTAGCGGGAGCAGAGACCCAGTACTTC. Translated: CASTFLAGAETQYF.

The J gene is TRBJ2-1, the V gene TRBV7-9, with no clear D. This CDR3 comprises 13 residues. Deletions cut 1 base from V and 7 bases from J, with 8 bases between. CDR1 is SEHNR and CDR2 is FQNEAQ in the germline V gene (reference sequence). CDR3 residues: CASSLEDQNEQFF. For the CDR3, the DNA is TGTGCCAGCAGCTTAGAGGACCAAAATGAGCAGTTCTTC.

The rearrangement joins TRBV9 to TRBJ2-3, with a weak D call TRBD2 (7 bases). CDR3 length: 16 amino acids. From germline, CDR1 is SGDLS and CDR2 YYNGEE. Trimming took off 0 bases at V and 1 base at J, with 12 bases between the two ends. CDR3 in DNA: TGTGCCAGCAGCGTAGAGGTGGGGGGGCGCACAGATACGCAGTATTTT. The encoded protein is CASSVEVGGRTDTQYF.

V and J are TRBV7-9 and TRBJ2-7; D may be TRBD1 or TRBD2 (6 bases each). The CDR3 length is 14 residues. The V gene's germline CDR1 is SEHNR and CDR2 FQNEAQ (reference sequence). V was cut by 3 bases and J by 5 bases, with 14 bases left in between. CDR3 residues: CASSFEGGYDEQYF. The CDR3 DNA follows: TGTGCCAGCAGCTTCGAGGGGGGATACGACGAGCAGTACTTC.

V is TRBV4-3 and J is TRBJ1-1; the match to TRBD1 covers 7 bases. V trimming: 1 base; J trimming: 5 bases; junction bases outside the gene matches: 7. Germline CDR1 reads LGHNA; CDR2 reads YSLEER. The CDR3 loop spans 15 amino acids. CDR3 protein: CASSQGTGRGTEAFF. CDR3 sequence (DNA): TGCGCCAGCAGCCAAGGGACAGGCCGGGGGACTGAAGCTTTCTTT.

In its sample, this clone was seen once. The CDR3 loop is CATAATGVYEQYF. DNA of the CDR3: TGTGCCACTGCCGCCACAGGGGTCTACGAGCAGTACTTC. The rearrangement uses TRBV2 and TRBJ2-7; 7 nucleotides line up with TRBD1. J gave up 3 bases and V 10 bases, and 9 bases lay outside the gene matches. The CDR3 contains 13 residues. The germline CDR1 and CDR2 sequences are SNHLY and FYNNEI.

The CDR3 DNA reads as TGTGCCAGTACCTCGGGGAGCACCGGGGAGCTGTTTTTT. Translated: CASTSGSTGELFF. V gene TRBV19 combines with J gene TRBJ2-2; weak D call: TRBD2 (5 bases). Looked up from germline, CDR1 is LNHDA and CDR2 is SQIVND (reference sequence). V dropped 7 bases and J dropped 4 bases, with 10 bases sitting between them. The CDR3 extends over 13 amino acids.

The chain has TRBV6-5 and TRBJ2-1; TRBD2 agrees at 8 bases. Looked up from germline, CDR1 is MNHEY and CDR2 is SVGAGI. The CDR3 contains 16 residues. V was pared by 4 bases and J by 4 bases, with 9 bases of the junction left unmatched. In DNA form, the CDR3 reads TGTGCCAGCAGTTCCGTCAGCGGGGGAAAATACAATGAGCAGTTCTTC. Protein product: CASSSVSGGKYNEQFF.

This sequence joins TRBV2 and TRBJ2-5; no clear D gene. V was pared by 1 base and J by 2 bases, with 11 bases between. CDR3 size: 15 residues. CDR1 and CDR2 (germline): SNHLY, FYNNEI. CDR3 protein: CASSEVGTDQETQYF. The CDR3 DNA follows: TGTGCCAGCAGTGAAGTTGGTACGGATCAAGAGACCCAGTACTTC.

This chain uses TRBV28 with TRBJ1-1; D possibly corresponds to TRBD1 (6 bases). The CDR3 contains 20 residues. V lost 0 bases and J 4 bases, leaving 27 bases between the germline ends. Germline loops: CDR1 MDHEN, CDR2 SYDVKM. CDR3 DNA: TGTGCCAGCAGTTTATGGGGGCAGGGGAACGTTAAAAAAATCGGCACTGAAGCTTTCTTT. This translates into CASSLWGQGNVKKIGTEAFF.

The V and J genes are TRBV19 and TRBJ1-6; D is unclear. V dropped 2 bases and J dropped 7 bases, with 12 bases sitting between them. Germline V lookup: CDR1 LNHDA, CDR2 SQIVND (reference sequence). The CDR3 totals 15 residues. The CDR3 DNA reads TGTGCCAGTAGTATAAATAGGGCAGAAAATTCACCCCTCCACTTT. This encodes CASSINRAENSPLHF.